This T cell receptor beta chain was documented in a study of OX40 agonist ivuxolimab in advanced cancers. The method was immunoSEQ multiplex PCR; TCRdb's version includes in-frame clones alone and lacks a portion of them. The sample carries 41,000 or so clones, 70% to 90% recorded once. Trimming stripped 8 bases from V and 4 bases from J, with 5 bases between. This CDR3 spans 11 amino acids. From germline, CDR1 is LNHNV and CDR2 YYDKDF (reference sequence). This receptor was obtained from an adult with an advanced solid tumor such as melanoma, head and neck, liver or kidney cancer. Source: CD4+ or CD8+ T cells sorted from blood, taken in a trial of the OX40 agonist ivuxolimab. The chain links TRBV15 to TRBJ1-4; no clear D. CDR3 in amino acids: CATGVNEKLFF. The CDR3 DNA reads TGTGCCACCGGCGTTAATGAAAAACTGTTTTTT.